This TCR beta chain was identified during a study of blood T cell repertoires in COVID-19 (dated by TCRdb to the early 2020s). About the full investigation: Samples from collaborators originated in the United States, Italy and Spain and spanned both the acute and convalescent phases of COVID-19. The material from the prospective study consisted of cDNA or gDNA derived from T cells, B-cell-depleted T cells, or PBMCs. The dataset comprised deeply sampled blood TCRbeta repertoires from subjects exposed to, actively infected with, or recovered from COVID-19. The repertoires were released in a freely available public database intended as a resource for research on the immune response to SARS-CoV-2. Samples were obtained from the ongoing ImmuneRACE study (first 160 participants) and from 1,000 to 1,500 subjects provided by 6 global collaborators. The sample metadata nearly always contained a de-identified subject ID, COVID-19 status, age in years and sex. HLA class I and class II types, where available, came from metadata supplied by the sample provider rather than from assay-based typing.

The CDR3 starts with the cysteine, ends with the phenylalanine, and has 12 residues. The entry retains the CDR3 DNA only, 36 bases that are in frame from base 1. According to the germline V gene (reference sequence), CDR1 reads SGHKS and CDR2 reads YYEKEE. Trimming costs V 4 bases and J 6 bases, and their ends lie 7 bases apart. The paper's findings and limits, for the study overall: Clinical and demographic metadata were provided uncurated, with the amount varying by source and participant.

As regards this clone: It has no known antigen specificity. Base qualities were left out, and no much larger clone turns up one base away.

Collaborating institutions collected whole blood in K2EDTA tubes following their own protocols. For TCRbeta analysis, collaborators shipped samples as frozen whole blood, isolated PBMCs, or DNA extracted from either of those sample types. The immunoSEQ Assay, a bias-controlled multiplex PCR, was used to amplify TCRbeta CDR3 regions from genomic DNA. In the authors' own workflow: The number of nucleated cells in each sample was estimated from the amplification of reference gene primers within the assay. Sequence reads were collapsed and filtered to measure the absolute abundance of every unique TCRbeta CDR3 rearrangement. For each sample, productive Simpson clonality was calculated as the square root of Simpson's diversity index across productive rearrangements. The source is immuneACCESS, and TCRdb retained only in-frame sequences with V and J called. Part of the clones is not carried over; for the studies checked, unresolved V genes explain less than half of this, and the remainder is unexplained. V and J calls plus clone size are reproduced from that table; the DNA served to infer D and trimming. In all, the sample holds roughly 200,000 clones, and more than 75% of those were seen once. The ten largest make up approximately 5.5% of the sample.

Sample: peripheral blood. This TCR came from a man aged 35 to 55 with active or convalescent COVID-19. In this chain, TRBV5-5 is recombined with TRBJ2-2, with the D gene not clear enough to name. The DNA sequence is TGTGCCAGCAGCCAGGCAGCCGGGGAGCTGTTTTTT. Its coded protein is CASSQAAGELFF. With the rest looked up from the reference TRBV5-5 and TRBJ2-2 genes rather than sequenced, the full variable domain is DAGVTQSPTHLIKTRGQQVTLRCSPISGHKSVSWYQQVLGQGPQFIFQYYEKEERGRGNFPDRFSARQFPNYSSELNVNALLLGDSALYLCASSQAAGELFFGEGSRLTVL.